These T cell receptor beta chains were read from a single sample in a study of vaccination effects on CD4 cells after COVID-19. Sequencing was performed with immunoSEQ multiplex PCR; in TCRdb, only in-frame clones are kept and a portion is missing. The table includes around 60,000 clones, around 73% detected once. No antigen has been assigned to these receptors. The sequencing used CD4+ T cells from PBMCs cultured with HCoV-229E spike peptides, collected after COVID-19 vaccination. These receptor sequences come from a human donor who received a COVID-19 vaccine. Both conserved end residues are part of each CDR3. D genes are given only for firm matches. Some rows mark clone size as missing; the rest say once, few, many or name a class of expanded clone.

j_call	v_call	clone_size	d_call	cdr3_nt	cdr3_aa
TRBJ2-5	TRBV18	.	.	TGTGCCAGCTCACCACCGACCCGATCAGAGACCCAGTACTTC	CASSPPTRSETQYF
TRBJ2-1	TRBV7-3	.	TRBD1	TGTGCCAGCAGCAGACAGGGAAACAATGAGCAGTTCTTC	CASSRQGNNEQFF
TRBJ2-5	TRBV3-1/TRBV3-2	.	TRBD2	TGTGCCAGCAGGACTAGCGGAGAGACCCAGTACTTC	CASRTSGETQYF
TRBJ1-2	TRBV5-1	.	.	TGCGCCAGCAGCTTGGGTTCCCCCACGGGCTATGGCTACACCTTC	CASSLGSPTGYGYTF
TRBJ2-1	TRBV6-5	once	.	TGTGCCAGCAACGTGGGGGGTGAGCAGTTCTTC	CASNVGGEQFF
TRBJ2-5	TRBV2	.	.	TGTGCCAGCAGTCTGACCTGGGCGGAGACCCAGTACTTC	CASSLTWAETQYF
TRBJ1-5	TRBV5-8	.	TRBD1	TGTGCCAGCAGCTTGGGCCATCAAGGGACAGGGGGACAGCCCCAGCATTTT	CASSLGHQGTGGQPQHF
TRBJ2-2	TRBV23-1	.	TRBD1	TGCGCCAGCAGTCAATCGAAGGACAGGGAGGCCGGGGAGCTGTTTTTT	CASSQSKDREAGELFF
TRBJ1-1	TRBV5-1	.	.	TGCGCCAGCAGCTTGGGGCCTTCGAACACTGAAGCTTTCTTT	CASSLGPSNTEAFF
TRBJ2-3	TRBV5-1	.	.	TGCGCCAGCAATACCCCGGGGGGCCTAACAGATACGCAGTATTTT	CASNTPGGLTDTQYF
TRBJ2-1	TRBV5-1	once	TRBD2	TGCGCCAGCAGCTTGGTTCCAGGACTAGCTCTCAATGAGCAGTTCTTC	CASSLVPGLALNEQFF
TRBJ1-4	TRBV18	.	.	TGTGCCAGCTCACGAGCAGAGAGTGAAAAACTGTTTTTT	CASSRAESEKLFF
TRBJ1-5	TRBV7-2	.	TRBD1	TGTGCCAGCAGCTGGACTACAGGGGGCAGTCAGCCCCAGCATTTT	CASSWTTGGSQPQHF
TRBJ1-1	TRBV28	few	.	TGTGCCAGCAGCCCCGAATTAGGGTTGGGGAAAGCTTTCTTT	CASSPELGLGKAFF
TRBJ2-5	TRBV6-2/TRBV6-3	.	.	TGTGCCAGCAGTTTGGACCCCGGGGGAGAAGAGACCCAGTACTTC	CASSLDPGGEETQYF
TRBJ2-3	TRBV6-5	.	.	TGTGCCAGCACCTTTCTACCTCTTGGGGATACGCAGTATTTT	CASTFLPLGDTQYF
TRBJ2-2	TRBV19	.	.	TGTGCCAGTAGGTCAGGGTTTATGAACACCGGGGAGCTGTTTTTT	CASRSGFMNTGELFF
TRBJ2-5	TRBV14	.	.	TGTGCCAGCAGCCAAGAAGGGACCCAGTACTTC	CASSQEGTQYF
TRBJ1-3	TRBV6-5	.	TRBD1	TGTGCCAGCAGGGACAGGTACTCTGGAAACACCATATATTTT	CASRDRYSGNTIYF
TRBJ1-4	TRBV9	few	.	TGTGCCAGCAGCGCGCTACAGGGTTTCGATGAAAAACTGTTTTTT	CASSALQGFDEKLFF
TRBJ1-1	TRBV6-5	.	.	TGTGCCAGCATTAAGGGGATAGGCACTGAAGCTTTCTTT	CASIKGIGTEAFF
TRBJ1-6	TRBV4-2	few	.	TGTGCCAGCAGCCAAGATAGTCGGGGGGCCTCACCCCTCCACTTT	CASSQDSRGASPLHF
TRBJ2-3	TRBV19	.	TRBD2	TGTGCCAGTAGCGCGGGGGGGGTTACCACAGATACGCAGTATTTT	CASSAGGVTTDTQYF
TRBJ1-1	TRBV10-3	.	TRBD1	TGTGCCTCAGGGGGGGGCAGGACTGAAGCTTTCTTT	CASGGGRTEAFF
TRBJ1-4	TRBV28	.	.	TGTGCCAGCAGTCCGCCCAGTTTCGTTTCTAATGAAAAACTGTTTTTT	CASSPPSFVSNEKLFF
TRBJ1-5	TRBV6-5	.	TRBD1	TGTGCCAGCAGACCTGGACAGGGCCTTCAGCCCCAGCATTTT	CASRPGQGLQPQHF
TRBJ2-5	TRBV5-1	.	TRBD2	TGCGCCAGCAGCTCGCTGACGCGGGGGGGCCGGGAGACCCAGTACTTC	CASSSLTRGGRETQYF
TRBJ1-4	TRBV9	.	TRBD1	TGTGCCAGCAGCGTATGGCAGGGGGAGGATGAAAAACTGTTTTTT	CASSVWQGEDEKLFF
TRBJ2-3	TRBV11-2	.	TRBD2	TGTGCCAGCAGCTTAGAGCGGGGGGATACGCAGTATTTT	CASSLERGDTQYF
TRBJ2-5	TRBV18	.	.	TGTGCCAGCTCCCGCCAGATTACGACCCAAGAGACCCAGTACTTC	CASSRQITTQETQYF
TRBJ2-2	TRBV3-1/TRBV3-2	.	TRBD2	TGTGCCAGCAGTCAACTAGCGGGGGGGCTTAGGAGCGGGGAGCTGTTTTTT	CASSQLAGGLRSGELFF
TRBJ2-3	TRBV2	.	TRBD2	TGTGCCAGCCACGGGAAGGGACTAGCGGGGGGAAGGACTCTGACAGATACGCAGTATTTT	CASHGKGLAGGRTLTDTQYF
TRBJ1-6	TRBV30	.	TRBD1	TGTGCCTGGAGTAAACCGACAGGGAATCCACCCCTCCACTTT	CAWSKPTGNPPLHF
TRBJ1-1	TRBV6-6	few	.	TGTGCCAGCAGTTACACCGCGAACACTGAAGCTTTCTTT	CASSYTANTEAFF
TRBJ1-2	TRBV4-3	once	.	TGCGCCAGCAGCCAAGACCAGGACAGCTTTTATGGCTACACCTTC	CASSQDQDSFYGYTF
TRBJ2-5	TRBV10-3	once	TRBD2	TGTGCCATCAGTCCCAGGGAGGGAGAGACCCAGTACTTC	CAISPREGETQYF
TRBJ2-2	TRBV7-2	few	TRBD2	TGTGCCAGCAGCCAACGACTAGCCAACACCGGGGAGCTGTTTTTT	CASSQRLANTGELFF
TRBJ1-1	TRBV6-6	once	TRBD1	TGTGCCAGCAACTTGGGACAGTACACTGAAGCTTTCTTT	CASNLGQYTEAFF
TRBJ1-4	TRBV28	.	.	TGTGCCAGCAGTTTAATCGGAGTAGATAATGAAAAACTGTTTTTT	CASSLIGVDNEKLFF
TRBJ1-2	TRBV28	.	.	TGTGCCACCCAACTCGGGACCCCCAGAGACTACACCTTC	CATQLGTPRDYTF
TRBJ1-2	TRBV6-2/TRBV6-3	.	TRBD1	TGTGCCAGCAGTTACCCCCGGGACAGGGGGAATGGCTACACCTTC	CASSYPRDRGNGYTF
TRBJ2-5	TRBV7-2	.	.	TGTGCCAGCAGCTTATCCATATTCCAAGAGACCCAGTACTTC	CASSLSIFQETQYF